One sample yielded the 21 T cell receptor beta chains listed below, sequenced in a study of T cells in Graves' hyperthyroidism and ophthalmopathy (dated by TCRdb to the late 2010s). Library method: multiplex PCR. Sequencing was carried out with an Illumina HiSeq 2000. The TCR beta CDR3 regions were amplified from the RNA transcripts. The first round of RT-PCR for the TCR CDR3 was performed with the HTBI primer set and the Qiagen OneStep RT-PCR kit. TCRdb passed the public sequencing reads through fastp at Q25 and MiXCR, retaining productive beta sequences. Each CDR3 protein gets just one entry, which takes the most common genes and DNA from the rows behind it. The sample table records a few hundred thousand distinct CDR3 sequences; just under 15% of these occur just once. Approximately 32% of the sample is held by the ten biggest clonotypes. Sequencing was done on a sample of blood. All receptors derive from a woman in her twenties or thirties with Graves' hyperthyroidism.

The chain uses TRBV3-1 and TRBJ1-4; tentatively, D is TRBD1 (5 bases). This CDR3 comprises 16 residues. V was pared by 5 bases and J by 3 bases, with 16 bases between. Germline-derived CDR1 and CDR2 are LGHDT and YNNKEL (reference sequence). The DNA of the CDR3 is TGTGCCAGCAGCAACTCAGGGAAACCGCCTAATGAAAAACTGTTTTTT. Residues: CASSNSGKPPNEKLFF.

V is TRBV14 and J is TRBJ2-2; 8 nucleotides match TRBD1. The CDR3 length is 19 residues. The germline V gene encodes CDR1 SGHDN and CDR2 FVKESK. V dropped 1 base and J dropped 1; count of bases not matched to a gene: 11. Here the CDR3 reads CASSQGMTLGQGNTGELFF. CDR3 coding DNA: TGTGCCAGCAGCCAAGGAATGACGTTAGGACAGGGGAACACCGGGGAGCTGTTTTTT.

This clonotype was counted many times. The CDR3, as DNA: TGTGCCAGCAGTTTAGGCGGGAGGCGCTCCTACGAGCAGTACTTC. It is translated as CASSLGGRRSYEQYF. The chain employs TRBV27 and TRBJ2-7; 8 nucleotides match TRBD2. The CDR3 consists of 15 residues. V lost 2 bases and J lost 0; bases outside the gene matches: 3. Germline CDR1 MNHEY, CDR2 SMNVEV (reference sequence).

The chain employs TRBV20-1 and TRBJ2-2; 8 bases match TRBD2. The CDR3 length is 15 residues. The germline gives CDR1 DFQATT, CDR2 SNEGSKA (reference sequence). V lost 5 bases and J lost 4; bases outside the gene matches: 9. The CDR3 protein is CSAAGLASGTGELFF. CDR3 nucleotides: TGCAGTGCTGCCGGACTAGCCTCGGGCACCGGGGAGCTGTTTTTT.

This clonotype has just one count. The rearrangement uses TRBV2 and TRBJ1-1; D is uncertain. This CDR3 contains 12 residues. Germline-derived CDR1 and CDR2 are SNHLY and FYNNEI. V was cut by 9 bases and J by 0 bases, with 8 bases left in between. Here the CDR3 reads CARTDMNTEAFF. CDR3 sequence (DNA): TGTGCCAGAACAGATATGAACACTGAAGCTTTCTTT.

The chain employs TRBV29-1 and TRBJ2-2; a possible D gene is TRBD2 (7 bases). V dropped 4 bases and J dropped 4 bases, with 13 bases sitting between them. Germline loops: CDR1 SQVTM, CDR2 ANQGSEA. The CDR3 sequence is 14 residues long. CDR3 residues: CSVGGRGSTGELFF. The CDR3 nucleotides read TGCAGCGTTGGTGGGAGGGGGAGCACCGGGGAGCTGTTTTTT.

The table lists this clonotype with many counts. The gene calls are TRBV29-1 and TRBJ1-1; D is undetermined. The CDR3 totals 14 residues. From germline, CDR1 is SQVTM and CDR2 ANQGSEA. The V gene lost 4 bases and the J gene lost 0 bases, with 12 bases spanning the gap. The CDR3 region has the DNA TGCAGCGTTGCCCCCGGAGAGCTGAACACTGAAGCTTTCTTT. Translating it yields CSVAPGELNTEAFF.

This clonotype was recorded many times. The genes are TRBV5-1 and TRBJ1-4; 7 bases are a match to TRBD1. The J segment lost 7 bases and the V segment lost 4 bases, leaving 7 bases of the junction unmatched. The CDR3 has 14 residues. Germline loops: CDR1 SGHRS, CDR2 YFSETQ. The CDR3 region has the DNA TGCGCCAGCAGCACGACAGGGTATGGTGAAAAACTGTTTTTT. Protein sequence: CASSTTGYGEKLFF. The full variable domain, with the rest looked up from reference TRBV5-1 and TRBJ1-4, is KAGVTQTPRYLIKTRGQQVTLSCSPISGHRSVSWYQQTPGQGLQFLFEYFSETQRNKGNFPGRFSGRQFSNSRSEMNVSTLELGDSALYLCASSTTGYGEKLFFGSGTQLSVL.

This clonotype was detected many times. CDR3 coding DNA: TGTGCCAGCTCACCCCCGGGACAGACCTACGAGCAGTACTTC. Its protein product is CASSPPGQTYEQYF. This chain uses TRBV18 with TRBJ2-7; 7 bases are shared with TRBD1. CDR1 and CDR2 from the germline V gene are KGHSH and LQKENI. CDR3 length: 14 amino acids. With 3 bases clipped from V and 2 bases from J, the junction kept 4 bases outside the gene matches.

This clonotype was counted a few times. The genes are TRBV6-2 or TRBV6-3 and TRBJ2-1; 12 positions agree with TRBD2. Germline-derived CDR1 and CDR2 are MNHEY and SVGEGT. V was clipped by 5 bases and J by 8 bases; unmatched bases: 10. There are 16 residues in the CDR3. The CDR3, as DNA: TGTGCCAGCAGTCGTTGGTCTAGCGGGAGGGGGGATGAGCAGTTCTTC. Protein sequence: CASSRWSSGRGDEQFF.

V is TRBV4-2 and J is TRBJ2-5, with D possibly being TRBD1 (6 bases). Germline-derived CDR1 and CDR2 are LGHNA and YNFKEQ. V was cut by 1 base and J by 1 base, with 10 bases left in between. CDR3 size: 15 residues. The CDR3 sequence is CASSQGQEIQETQYF. DNA for the CDR3: TGTGCCAGCAGCCAAGGACAGGAGATCCAAGAGACCCAGTACTTC.

This clonotype has more than one count but fewer than ten. The rearrangement uses TRBV5-6 and TRBJ2-2; TRBD1 matches at 10 bases. J lost 2 bases, V lost 3 bases, and 4 bases had no gene match. The germline CDR1 and CDR2 sequences are SGHDT and YYEEEE. The CDR3 is made up of 16 amino acids. The CDR3 is CASSWGQGINTGELFF. CDR3 nucleotides: TGTGCCAGCAGCTGGGGACAGGGGATAAACACCGGGGAGCTGTTTTTT.

The J gene is TRBJ2-2, the V gene TRBV29-1; D possibly corresponds to TRBD2 (6 bases). There are 14 residues in the CDR3. Germline CDR1 and CDR2: SQVTM and ANQGSEA. The V and J ends lost 3 bases and 2 bases respectively, with 10 bases between them. The CDR3 protein is CSVEGGKNTGELFF. The CDR3 DNA reads as TGCAGCGTTGAGGGGGGTAAAAACACCGGGGAGCTGTTTTTT.

The CDR3 sequence: CASSSGGQALYGYTF. The CDR3 bases are TGTGCCAGCAGTTCTGGGGGACAGGCGCTATATGGCTACACCTTC. The genes are TRBV28 and TRBJ1-2; 8 nucleotides agree with TRBD1. Germline-derived CDR1 and CDR2 are MDHEN and SYDVKM. There are 15 residues in the CDR3. The ends lost 4 bases at V and 5 bases at J; junction bases unmatched: 9.

This clonotype was recorded at least ten times. This chain uses TRBV3-1 with TRBJ2-7; 11 bases fit TRBD2. From germline, CDR1 is LGHDT and CDR2 YNNKEL (reference sequence). The CDR3 is made up of 16 amino acids. V shed 2 bases and J 4 bases; nucleotides not matched to a gene: 7. The CDR3 coding sequence is TGTGCCAGCAGCCAACAGCGACTAGCGGGACAGTACGAGCAGTACTTC. Amino acids: CASSQQRLAGQYEQYF.

This clonotype turned up a few times. V usage is TRBV12-5 and J usage is TRBJ2-1; D remains unclear. The CDR3 consists of 14 residues. Germline V lookup: CDR1 LGHNT, CDR2 FRNRAP. The germline V and J ends were trimmed by 1 base and 7 bases, with 11 bases remaining between them. CDR3 residues: CASGLGTDSNEQFF. CDR3 in DNA: TGTGCTAGTGGTTTGGGTACTGATTCGAATGAGCAGTTCTTC.

This clonotype appeared a few times. This sequence joins TRBV28 and TRBJ1-2, with no clear D. Trimming took off 4 bases at V and 5 bases at J, with 14 bases between the two ends. This CDR3 region has 14 residues. Germline V gene data show CDR1 as MDHEN and CDR2 as SYDVKM. The CDR3 is CASSSSGTNYGYTF. The CDR3 coding sequence is TGTGCCAGCAGTTCGTCCGGCACGAATTATGGCTACACCTTC.

V and J are TRBV7-9 and TRBJ1-2; D is unresolved. The CDR3 length is 16 residues. CDR1 SEHNR and CDR2 FQNEAQ come from the germline V gene (reference sequence). Trimming took 5 bases from V and 2 from J, leaving 18 bases between them. DNA for the CDR3: TGTGCCAGCAGCCCAAAGCCCGGGGATCTGAACTATGGCTACACCTTC. This codes for CASSPKPGDLNYGYTF.

This clonotype showed up just once. The chain combines TRBV19 with TRBJ1-5; unclear D gene. Trimming stripped 4 bases from V and 2 bases from J, with 12 bases between. Germline lookup yields CDR1 LNHDA and CDR2 SQIVND (reference sequence). The CDR3 runs 15 residues. Here the CDR3 DNA reads TGTGCCAGTAGTAAAGGGTCGGGAGGCAATCAGCCCCAGCATTTT. This sequence encodes CASSKGSGGNQPQHF.

The chain combines TRBV3-1 with TRBJ2-5; 14 bases map to TRBD2. The CDR3 has 15 amino acids. After removal of 1 base from V and 13 bases from J, the junction contained 8 bases not matched to a gene. Germline V gene sequence: CDR1 LGHDT, CDR2 YNNKEL (reference sequence). The CDR3 region is CASSQVGTSGSSPYF. The CDR3 nucleotides read TGTGCCAGCAGCCAAGTTGGGACTAGCGGGAGTAGTCCGTACTTC.

Ten or more counts support this clonotype. This chain uses TRBV12-3 or TRBV12-4 with TRBJ1-2; 7 bases are shared with TRBD1. This CDR3 is 12 amino acids long. V lost 8 bases and J lost 8; bases outside the gene matches: 8. The CDR3 sequence is CASSHSRGGYTF. The CDR3, as DNA: TGTGCCAGCTCCCACTCCAGGGGGGGCTACACCTTC.